The 8 T cell receptor beta chains below come from one sample, sequenced in a study of blood T cell repertoires in COVID-19. Repertoires were generated with immunoSEQ multiplex PCR, while TCRdb's copy carries only in-frame clones and drops some. The sample consists of 110,000 to 150,000 clones, about nine tenths of them appearing once. The sequencing sample was made of PBMCs or T cells enriched from blood (not recorded which). The origin of the receptors is a man aged 45-60 years who had recovered from COVID-19.

The chain recombines TRBV24-1 with TRBJ2-5, with 10 nucleotides matching TRBD2. In germline, CDR1 is KGHDR, CDR2 SFDVKD. This CDR3 region has 15 residues. V shed 6 bases and J 5 bases; nucleotides not matched to a gene: 8. CDR3 bases: TGTGCCACCAGTTCAACTAGCGGGGAAGGGGAGACCCAGTACTTC. Amino acid sequence: CATSSTSGEGETQYF.

The chain links TRBV6-5 to TRBJ2-1; 7 bases agree with TRBD1. With V trimmed by 5 bases and J by 4 bases, 8 bases remained unmatched. Germline-derived CDR1 and CDR2 are MNHEY and SVGAGI. CDR3 length equals 15 residues. This chain's CDR3 is CASSLDRVAYNEQFF. The CDR3 DNA reads TGTGCCAGCAGTCTCGACAGGGTTGCTTACAATGAGCAGTTCTTC.

This rearrangement joins TRBV7-2 to TRBJ2-3; D is undetermined. Per the germline V gene, CDR1 is SGHTA and CDR2 is FQGNSA. V was shortened by 5 bases and J by 6 bases, with 12 bases between the two germline ends. CDR3 size: 13 residues. CDR3 sequence reads: CASSVSPPDTQYF. The CDR3 bases are TGTGCCAGCAGCGTATCCCCCCCGGATACGCAGTATTTT.

The chain joins TRBV2 to TRBJ2-5; no clear D gene. Germline V CDR1 and CDR2: SNHLY, FYNNEI. Trimming took off 2 bases at V and 0 bases at J, with 4 bases between the two ends. This CDR3 region has 13 residues. CDR3 amino acids: CASSEQDQETQYF. CDR3 coding DNA: TGTGCCAGCAGTGAACAGGACCAAGAGACCCAGTACTTC.

The gene calls are TRBV5-5 and TRBJ2-7; 8 nucleotides line up with TRBD1. Trimming cost V 3 bases and J 3 bases; bases outside gene matches: 8. CDR1 is SGHKS and CDR2 is YYEKEE in the germline V gene (reference sequence). The CDR3 runs 15 residues. CDR3 sequence (DNA): TGTGCCAGCAGCTGGGACAGGTCAACCCGCTACGAGCAGTACTTC. This gives the protein CASSWDRSTRYEQYF.

This clone turned up a few times. The chain is built from TRBV30 and TRBJ2-7; weak D call: TRBD1 (5 bases). The germline CDR1 and CDR2 sequences are GTSNPN and SVGIG (reference sequence). This CDR3 has 12 residues. V was trimmed by 0 bases and J by 3 bases, leaving 6 bases between them. The CDR3 protein is CAWSVTGYEQYF. CDR3 bases: TGTGCCTGGAGTGTAACAGGCTACGAGCAGTACTTC.

V is TRBV4-3 and J is TRBJ1-1; D is unresolved. The germline CDR1 and CDR2 sequences are LGHNA and YSLEER. This CDR3 has 15 residues. V was clipped by 2 bases and J by 7 bases, with 17 bases between them. CDR3 amino acids: CASSQMSSLEGEAFF. DNA for the CDR3: TGCGCCAGCAGCCAAATGTCTAGCCTAGAGGGTGAAGCTTTCTTT.

In its sample, this clone was seen a few times. V and J are TRBV30 and TRBJ1-2; D gene unclear. With 4 bases removed from V and 8 bases from J, the gap between germline ends came to 11 bases. Germline V lookup: CDR1 GTSNPN, CDR2 SVGIG (reference sequence). The CDR3 sequence is 11 residues long. The CDR3 sequence is CAWTTAGGYTF. For the CDR3, the DNA is TGTGCCTGGACCACCGCGGGGGGCTACACCTTC.